The sequence of this T cell receptor beta chain was determined in a study of cytomegalovirus exposure and HLA in healthy donors. Points from the study as a whole: HLA allele associations emerged for under 20,000 TCR beta sequences in a later analysis, at 0.05 false discovery rate.

As for this clone: The target antigen is unknown.

The PCR employed 60 Vbeta primers together with 13 Jbeta primers. In the study's own analysis: An analysis performed later counted about 80 million unique TCR beta chains (around 11 million of them shared). The method was immunoSEQ multiplex PCR; TCRdb's version includes in-frame clones alone and lacks a portion of them. The V and J calls and clone size were taken over from that table, and D and trimming were inferred from the DNA. The table has approximately 110,000 clones, approximately 78% seen once; the top ten hold roughly 22%. The sequenced material came from PBMCs. The receptor was derived from a young man in good health and CMV-seropositive.

The CDR3 DNA sequence: TGTGCCAGCAGCGTAGATCCAGGGGGGATAGGGACCCAGTACTTC. Its translation is CASSVDPGGIGTQYF. The rearrangement links TRBV9 to TRBJ2-5, with a weak D call TRBD1 (7 bases). Germline CDR1 and CDR2: SGDLS and YYNGEE. V was clipped by 0 bases and J by 7 bases, with 16 bases between them. The CDR3 is 15 residues long.